The T cell receptor (beta chain) under discussion was sequenced for a study of OX40 agonist ivuxolimab in advanced cancers. Regarding the study as a whole: On average, a greater number of expanded clones characterised CD8+ T cells relative to CD4+.

With regard to this clone: The antigen remains undetermined.

Assay used: immunoSEQ multiplex PCR; TCRdb lists only in-frame clones, some missing. The sample includes 45,000 to 50,000 clones, 80% to 90% seen only once; the top ten take roughly 49%. The source was CD4+ or CD8+ T cells sorted from blood, collected in a trial of the OX40 agonist ivuxolimab. The receptor was derived from an adult with an advanced solid tumor such as melanoma, head and neck, liver or kidney cancer.

The CDR3 nucleotides read TGCGCCAGCTATTCGGACGGGACAGGGATTAATGAGCAGTTCTTC. It codes for CASYSDGTGINEQFF. The V gene is TRBV5-1, the J gene TRBJ2-1; 9 bases agree with TRBD1. Germline CDR1 SGHRS, CDR2 YFSETQ. Losses at the gene ends were 7 bases for V and 7 bases for J; bases not matched to a gene: 12. This CDR3 region has 15 residues. Complete variable domain (other parts from reference TRBV5-1 and TRBJ2-1): KAGVTQTPRYLIKTRGQQVTLSCSPISGHRSVSWYQQTPGQGLQFLFEYFSETQRNKGNFPGRFSGRQFSNSRSEMNVSTLELGDSALYLCASYSDGTGINEQFFGPGTRLTVL.